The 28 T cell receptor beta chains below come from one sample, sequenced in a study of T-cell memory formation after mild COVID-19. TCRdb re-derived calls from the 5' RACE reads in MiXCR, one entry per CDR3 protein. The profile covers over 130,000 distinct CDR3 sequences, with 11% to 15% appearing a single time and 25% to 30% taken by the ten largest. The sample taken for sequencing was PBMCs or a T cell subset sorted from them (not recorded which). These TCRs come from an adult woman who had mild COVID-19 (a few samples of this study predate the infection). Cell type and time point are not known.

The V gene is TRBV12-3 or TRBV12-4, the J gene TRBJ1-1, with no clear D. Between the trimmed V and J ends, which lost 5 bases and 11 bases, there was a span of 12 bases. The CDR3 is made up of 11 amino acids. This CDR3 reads CASSPGKKAFF. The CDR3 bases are TGTGCCAGCAGTCCTGGTAAAAAGGCTTTCTTT.

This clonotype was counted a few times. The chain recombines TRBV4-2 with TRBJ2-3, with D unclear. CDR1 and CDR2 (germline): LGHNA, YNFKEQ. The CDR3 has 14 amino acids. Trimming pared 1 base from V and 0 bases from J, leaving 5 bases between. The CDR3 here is CASSQAGSTDTQYF. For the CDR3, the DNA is TGTGCCAGCAGCCAAGCCGGGAGCACAGATACGCAGTATTTT.

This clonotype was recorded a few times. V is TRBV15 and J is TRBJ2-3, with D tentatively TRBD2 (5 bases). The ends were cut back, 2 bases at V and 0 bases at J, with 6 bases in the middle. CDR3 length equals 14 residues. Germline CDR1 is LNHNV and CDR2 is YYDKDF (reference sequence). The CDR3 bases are TGTGCCACCAGCAGACGGGGTAGCACAGATACGCAGTATTTT. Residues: CATSRRGSTDTQYF.

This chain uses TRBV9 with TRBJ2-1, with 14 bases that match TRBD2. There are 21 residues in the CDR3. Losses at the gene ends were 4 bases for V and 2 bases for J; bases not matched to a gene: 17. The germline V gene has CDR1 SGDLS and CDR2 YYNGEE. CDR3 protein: CASSSPPSTSGRASTYNEQFF. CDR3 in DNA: TGTGCCAGCAGCTCCCCCCCTTCGACTAGCGGGAGGGCCAGCACCTACAATGAGCAGTTCTTC.

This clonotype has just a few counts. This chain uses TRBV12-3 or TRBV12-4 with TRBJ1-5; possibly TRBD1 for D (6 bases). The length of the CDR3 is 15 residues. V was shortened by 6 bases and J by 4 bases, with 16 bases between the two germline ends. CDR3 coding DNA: TGTGCCAGCAGCCCCTTGGGGGGGCAGAATCAGCCCCAGCATTTT. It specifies CASSPLGGQNQPQHF.

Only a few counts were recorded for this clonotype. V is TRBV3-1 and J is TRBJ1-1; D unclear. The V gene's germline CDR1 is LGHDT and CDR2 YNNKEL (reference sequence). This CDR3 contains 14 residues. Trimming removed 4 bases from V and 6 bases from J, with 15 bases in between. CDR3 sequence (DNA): TGTGCCAGCAGCCCGCGAGGACGGCAGGCTGAAGCTTTCTTT. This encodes CASSPRGRQAEAFF.

CDR3 amino acids: CASAYGVGSYEQYF. Here the CDR3 DNA reads TGTGCCAGCGCGTACGGGGTAGGATCCTACGAGCAGTACTTC. V gene TRBV9 combines with J gene TRBJ2-7; weak D call: TRBD2 (5 bases). Germline V gene sequence: CDR1 SGDLS, CDR2 YYNGEE. V lost 7 bases to trimming and J lost 1 base, with 15 bases between them. This CDR3 region has 14 residues.

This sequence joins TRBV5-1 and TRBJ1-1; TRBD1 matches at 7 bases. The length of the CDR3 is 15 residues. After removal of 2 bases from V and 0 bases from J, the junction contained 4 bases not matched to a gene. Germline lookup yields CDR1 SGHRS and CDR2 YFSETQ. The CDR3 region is CASSLWDSMNTEAFF. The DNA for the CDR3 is TGCGCCAGCAGCTTATGGGACAGCATGAACACTGAAGCTTTCTTT.

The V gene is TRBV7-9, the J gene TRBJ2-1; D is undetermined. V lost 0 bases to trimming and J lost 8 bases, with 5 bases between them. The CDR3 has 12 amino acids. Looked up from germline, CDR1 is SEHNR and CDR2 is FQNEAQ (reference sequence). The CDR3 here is CASSLADHEQFF. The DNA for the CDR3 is TGTGCCAGCAGCTTAGCTGATCATGAGCAGTTCTTC.

CDR3 amino acids: CASSSETDAWNTEAFF. CDR3 nucleotide sequence: TGTGCCAGCAGCTCTGAGACAGACGCCTGGAACACTGAAGCTTTCTTT. V usage is TRBV5-5 and J usage is TRBJ1-1; D is perhaps TRBD1 (5 bases). The CDR3 loop spans 16 amino acids. Germline V lookup: CDR1 SGHKS, CDR2 YYEKEE (reference sequence). Trimming stripped 3 bases from V and 1 base from J, with 16 bases between.

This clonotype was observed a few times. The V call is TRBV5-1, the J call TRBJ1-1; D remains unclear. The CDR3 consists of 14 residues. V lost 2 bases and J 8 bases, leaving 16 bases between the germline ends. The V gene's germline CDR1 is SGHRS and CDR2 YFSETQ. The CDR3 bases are TGCGCCAGCAGCTTACAGCCAGCGATCGAAGAAGCTTTCTTT. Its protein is CASSLQPAIEEAFF.

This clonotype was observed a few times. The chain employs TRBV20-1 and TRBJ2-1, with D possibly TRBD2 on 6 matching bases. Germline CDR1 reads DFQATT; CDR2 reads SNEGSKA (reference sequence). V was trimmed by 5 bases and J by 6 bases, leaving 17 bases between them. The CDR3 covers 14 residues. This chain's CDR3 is CSAPGGTRINEQFF. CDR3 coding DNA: TGCAGTGCTCCCGGGGGTACGCGGATCAATGAGCAGTTCTTC.

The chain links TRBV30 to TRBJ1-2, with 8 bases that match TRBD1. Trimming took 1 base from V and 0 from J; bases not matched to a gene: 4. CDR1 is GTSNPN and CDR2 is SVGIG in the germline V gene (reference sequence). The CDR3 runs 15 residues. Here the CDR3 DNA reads TGTGCCTGGAGTGCGGACAGGGCCGCTAACTATGGCTACACCTTC. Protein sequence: CAWSADRAANYGYTF. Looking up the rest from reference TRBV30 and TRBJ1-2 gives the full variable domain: SQTIHQWPATLVQPVGSPLSLECTVEGTSNPNLYWYRQAAGRGLQLLFYSVGIGQISSEVPQNLSASRPQDRQFILSSKKLLLSDSGFYLCAWSADRAANYGYTFGSGTRLTVV.

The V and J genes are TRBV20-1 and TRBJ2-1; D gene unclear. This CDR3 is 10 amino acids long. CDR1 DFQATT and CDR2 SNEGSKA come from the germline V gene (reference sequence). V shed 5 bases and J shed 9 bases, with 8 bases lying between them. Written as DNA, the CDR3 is TGCAGTGCTCCCCGCCCTGAGCAGTTCTTC. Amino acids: CSAPRPEQFF.

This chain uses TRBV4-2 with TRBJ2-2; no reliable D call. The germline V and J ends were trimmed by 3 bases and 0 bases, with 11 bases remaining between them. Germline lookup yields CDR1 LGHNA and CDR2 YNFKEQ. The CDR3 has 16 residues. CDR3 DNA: TGTGCCAGCAGCCACCCAGGATTCGCGAACACCGGGGAGCTGTTTTTT. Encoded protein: CASSHPGFANTGELFF.

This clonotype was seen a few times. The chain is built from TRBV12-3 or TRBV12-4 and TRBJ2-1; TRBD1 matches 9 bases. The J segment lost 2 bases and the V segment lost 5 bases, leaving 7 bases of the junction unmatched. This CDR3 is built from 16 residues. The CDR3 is CASSPLRDRAYNEQFF. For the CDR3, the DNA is TGTGCCAGCAGTCCCCTCCGGGACAGGGCCTACAATGAGCAGTTCTTC.

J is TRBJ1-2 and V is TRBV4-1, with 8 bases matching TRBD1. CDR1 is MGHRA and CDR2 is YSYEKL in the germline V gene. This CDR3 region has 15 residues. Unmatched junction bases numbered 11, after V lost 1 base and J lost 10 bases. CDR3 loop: CASSQVKGRGHDYTF. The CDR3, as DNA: TGCGCCAGCAGCCAAGTGAAAGGCAGGGGGCATGACTACACCTTC.

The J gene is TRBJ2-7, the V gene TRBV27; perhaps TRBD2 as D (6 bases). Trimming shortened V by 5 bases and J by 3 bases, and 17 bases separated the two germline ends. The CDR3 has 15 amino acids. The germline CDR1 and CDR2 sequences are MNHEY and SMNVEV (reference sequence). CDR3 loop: CASSIKGTSSYEQYF. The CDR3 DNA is TGTGCCAGCAGTATAAAGGGAACTAGCAGCTACGAGCAGTACTTC.

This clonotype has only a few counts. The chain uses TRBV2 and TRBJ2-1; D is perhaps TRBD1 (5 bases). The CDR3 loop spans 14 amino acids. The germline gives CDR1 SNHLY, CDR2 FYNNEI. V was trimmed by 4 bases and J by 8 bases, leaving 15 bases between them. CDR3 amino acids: CASSGPGHWDEQFF. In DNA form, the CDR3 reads TGTGCCAGCAGTGGTCCAGGGCATTGGGATGAGCAGTTCTTC.

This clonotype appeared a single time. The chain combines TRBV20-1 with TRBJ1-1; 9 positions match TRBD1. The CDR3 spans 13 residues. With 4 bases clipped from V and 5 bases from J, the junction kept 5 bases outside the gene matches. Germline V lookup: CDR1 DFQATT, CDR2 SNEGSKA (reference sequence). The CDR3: CSATDRGSTEAFF. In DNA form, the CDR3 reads TGCAGTGCTACCGACAGGGGGTCAACTGAAGCTTTCTTT.

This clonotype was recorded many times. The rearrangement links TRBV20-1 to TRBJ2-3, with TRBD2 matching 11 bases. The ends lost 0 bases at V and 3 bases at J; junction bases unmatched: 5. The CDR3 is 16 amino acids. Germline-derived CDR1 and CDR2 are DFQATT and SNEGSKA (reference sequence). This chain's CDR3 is CSARDIAGGETDTQYF. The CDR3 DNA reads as TGCAGTGCTAGAGATATAGCGGGGGGGGAAACAGATACGCAGTATTTT.

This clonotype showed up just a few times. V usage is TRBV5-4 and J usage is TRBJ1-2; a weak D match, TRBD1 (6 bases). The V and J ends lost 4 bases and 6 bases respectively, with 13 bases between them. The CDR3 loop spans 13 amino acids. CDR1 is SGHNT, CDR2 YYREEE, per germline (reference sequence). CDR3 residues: CASSPWGAHGYTF. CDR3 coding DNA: TGTGCCAGCAGCCCCTGGGGGGCGCATGGCTACACCTTC.

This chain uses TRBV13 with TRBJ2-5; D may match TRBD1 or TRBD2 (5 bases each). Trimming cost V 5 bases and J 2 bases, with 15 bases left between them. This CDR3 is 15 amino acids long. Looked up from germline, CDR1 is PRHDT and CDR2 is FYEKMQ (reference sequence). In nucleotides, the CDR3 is TGTGCCAGCAGCCTTCAGGGACGGGGACAAGAGACCCAGTACTTC. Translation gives CASSLQGRGQETQYF.

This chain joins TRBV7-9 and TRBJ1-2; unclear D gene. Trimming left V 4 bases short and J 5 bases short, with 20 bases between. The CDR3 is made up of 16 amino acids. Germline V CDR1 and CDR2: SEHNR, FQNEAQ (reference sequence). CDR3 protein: CASSSPRSRYVYGYTF. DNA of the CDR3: TGTGCCAGCAGCTCACCCCGGAGTCGATATGTATATGGCTACACCTTC.

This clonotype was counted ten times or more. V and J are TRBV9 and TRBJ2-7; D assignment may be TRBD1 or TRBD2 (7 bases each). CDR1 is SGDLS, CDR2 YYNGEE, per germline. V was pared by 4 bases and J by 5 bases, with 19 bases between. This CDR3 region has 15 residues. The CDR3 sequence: CASSKADRAGDEQYF. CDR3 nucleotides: TGTGCCAGCAGCAAAGCTGACAGGGCGGGGGACGAGCAGTACTTC.

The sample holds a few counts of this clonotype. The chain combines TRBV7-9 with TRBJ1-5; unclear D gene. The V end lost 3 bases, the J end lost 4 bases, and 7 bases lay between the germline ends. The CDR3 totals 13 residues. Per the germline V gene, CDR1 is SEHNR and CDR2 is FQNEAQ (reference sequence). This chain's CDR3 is CASSLDRNQPQHF. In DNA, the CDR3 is TGTGCCAGCAGCTTGGACCGAAATCAGCCCCAGCATTTT.

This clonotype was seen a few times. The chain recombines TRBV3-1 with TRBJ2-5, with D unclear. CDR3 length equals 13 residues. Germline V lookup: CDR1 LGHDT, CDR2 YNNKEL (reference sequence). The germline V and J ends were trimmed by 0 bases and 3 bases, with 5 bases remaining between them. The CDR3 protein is CASSQDVEETQYF. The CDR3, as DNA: TGTGCCAGCAGCCAAGACGTCGAAGAGACCCAGTACTTC.

CDR3 in DNA: TGTGCTAGTGGTCCACTGGACAGGGGGCTTGAGACCCAGTACTTC. It encodes CASGPLDRGLETQYF. V and J are TRBV12-5 and TRBJ2-5; 11 bases match TRBD1. The V gene end was trimmed by 5 bases and the J gene end by 5 bases; junction bases not matched to a gene: 7. The CDR3 extends over 15 amino acids. In germline, CDR1 is LGHNT, CDR2 FRNRAP.